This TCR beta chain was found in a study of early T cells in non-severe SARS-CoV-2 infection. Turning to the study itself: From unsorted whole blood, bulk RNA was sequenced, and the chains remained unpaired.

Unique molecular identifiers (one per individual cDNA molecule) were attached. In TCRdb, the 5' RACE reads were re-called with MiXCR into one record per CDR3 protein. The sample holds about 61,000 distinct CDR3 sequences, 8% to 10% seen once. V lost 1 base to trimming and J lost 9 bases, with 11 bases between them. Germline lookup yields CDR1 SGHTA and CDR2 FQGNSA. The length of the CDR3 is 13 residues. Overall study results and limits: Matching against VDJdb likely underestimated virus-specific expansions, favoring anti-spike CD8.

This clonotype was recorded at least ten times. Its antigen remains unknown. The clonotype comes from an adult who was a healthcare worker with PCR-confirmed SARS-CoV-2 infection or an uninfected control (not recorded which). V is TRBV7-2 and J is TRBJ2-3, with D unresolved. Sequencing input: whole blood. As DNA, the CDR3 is TGTGCCAGCAGCTTAGATGGTACTCAGACGCAGTATTTT. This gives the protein CASSLDGTQTQYF.